This T cell receptor beta chain was sequenced for a study of cytomegalovirus exposure and HLA in healthy donors. Study background: Within the Caucasian-associated ancestry cluster were 65% to 85% of the roughly 430 genotyped donors.

Use of 60 Vbeta and 13 Jbeta primers characterized the PCR. TCRdb's copy holds only in-frame clones and misses some; the assay was immunoSEQ multiplex PCR. This table holds 100,000 to 150,000 clones, roughly 76% found once. CDR3 length: 13 amino acids. Germline-derived CDR1 and CDR2 are GTSNPN and SVGIG (reference sequence). Study-wide results and caveats: Reportedly, diagnosis of cytomegalovirus status by the classifier showed high specificity and sensitivity. HLA alleles showed associations with 15,000 to 20,000 TCR beta sequences in a later analysis, at a 0.05 false discovery rate.

On this clone: What it binds is not known. An end of the junction does not agree with germline; a read error may underlie this.

Sequenced sample: PBMCs. This clonotype was sampled from a woman aged 45-59 years in good health and CMV-seronegative. The chain combines TRBV30 with TRBJ2-7; 8 positions match TRBD1. The CDR3 spells CAWSGGAGGAYIF. CDR3 nucleotides: TGTGCCTGGAGTGGGGGGGCAGGGGGCGCCTATATCTTC.